This TCR beta chain appears in the sequencing data of a study of T cell responses to AZD1222 COVID-19 vaccine. Profiling relied on immunoSEQ multiplex PCR, and the TCRdb table lists in-frame clones only, not all of them. This repertoire shows around 95,000 clones, about 83% found once; its top ten account for roughly 15%. Study-level points and caveats: Only a handful of AZD1222 recipients, six or seven in all, had baseline seropositivity.

As to this clone: The antigen remains undetermined.

Germline-derived CDR1 and CDR2 are SGHNT and YENEEA. This CDR3 region has 14 residues. V lost 1 base and J 1 base, leaving 4 bases between the germline ends. The clonotype was recovered from an adult in good health. V is TRBV11-3 and J is TRBJ2-2; no reliable D call. The material was peripheral blood, obtained on day 0 of AZD1222 vaccination. The CDR3 nucleotides are TGTGCCAGCAGCTTAGTCCGGAACACCGGGGAGCTGTTTTTT. Translating it yields CASSLVRNTGELFF.